Presented here are 31 T cell receptor beta chains from one specimen sequenced in a study of vaccination effects on CD4 cells after COVID-19. This table comes from immunoSEQ multiplex PCR, and its TCRdb copy is limited to in-frame clones, with some not included. The sample lists about 65,000 clones, roughly four fifths occurring once. Sequencing in the ViraFEST assay came after antigen-specific CD4+ T cells had been expanded with viral peptide pools, which were used to stimulate PBMC. Upon completion of around eleven days in culture, CD4+ T cells were isolated. None of the vaccinated had previously contracted SARS-CoV-2, and their nucleocapsid antibodies tested negative. The antigens for these receptors are not known. The specimen was CD4+ T cells from PBMCs cultured with HCoV-NL63 spike peptides, collected before COVID-19 vaccination. Receptors were obtained from a human donor who received a COVID-19 vaccine.

This chain uses TRBV19 with TRBJ1-4, with D uncertain. Trimming shortened V by 6 bases and J by 3 bases, and 11 bases separated the two germline ends. The CDR3 has 14 amino acids. Germline values: CDR1 LNHDA, CDR2 SQIVND (reference sequence). This chain's CDR3 is CASSRWAANEKLFF. Written as DNA, the CDR3 is TGTGCCAGTAGCCGGTGGGCAGCTAATGAAAAACTGTTTTTT.

This chain links TRBV20-1 with TRBJ2-3, with TRBD2 identical over 8 bases. The CDR3 is made up of 15 amino acids. The V segment lost 3 bases and the J segment 0 bases; nucleotides outside the gene matches: 5. Germline V lookup: CDR1 DFQATT, CDR2 SNEGSKA (reference sequence). This CDR3 is CSASAGGTSTDTQYF. The CDR3 DNA reads TGCAGTGCTAGTGCGGGGGGCACTAGCACAGATACGCAGTATTTT.

CDR3 residues: CASSPQTGKGAQPQHF. The DNA of the CDR3 is TGTGCCAGCTCACCACAGACAGGGAAAGGGGCTCAGCCCCAGCATTTT. The V and J genes are TRBV18 and TRBJ1-5; 7 nucleotides agree with TRBD1. The CDR3 consists of 16 residues. V trimming: 1 base; J trimming: 6 bases; junction bases outside the gene matches: 9. Germline CDR1 and CDR2: KGHSH and LQKENI.

The chain couples TRBV15 to TRBJ2-3; no clear D. CDR3 length equals 14 residues. Germline V CDR1 and CDR2: LNHNV, YYDKDF (reference sequence). With 0 bases removed from V and 6 bases from J, the gap between germline ends came to 10 bases. The CDR3: CATSRENPPDTQYF. In nucleotides, the CDR3 is TGTGCCACCAGCAGAGAAAACCCCCCCGATACGCAGTATTTT.

V gene TRBV4-3 combines with J gene TRBJ1-2, with D unclear. V was shortened by 1 base and J by 4 bases, with 10 bases between the two germline ends. Per the germline V gene, CDR1 is LGHNA and CDR2 is YSLEER. CDR3 length: 14 residues. CDR3 DNA sequence: TGCGCCAGCAGCCAAGGGAGTTCCGGCTATGGCTACACCTTC. It codes for CASSQGSSGYGYTF.

This chain connects TRBV28 to TRBJ1-3; 8 bases line up with TRBD1. Germline assignment: CDR1 MDHEN and CDR2 SYDVKM. J lost 1 base, V lost 5 bases, and 10 bases had no gene match. This CDR3 comprises 17 residues. In DNA form, the CDR3 reads TGTGCCAGCAGTACAACTTCGGGGACAGGATCTGGAAACACCATATATTTT. Residues: CASSTTSGTGSGNTIYF.

The chain combines TRBV24-1 with TRBJ2-5, with 12 nucleotides matching TRBD1. The CDR3 covers 12 residues. Germline trimming cut 9 bases from V and 7 bases from J; bases unmatched to any gene: 2. Germline V CDR1 and CDR2: KGHDR, SFDVKD. The CDR3 DNA follows: TGTGCCACCGGGGGACAGGGGGCGACCCAGTACTTC. It encodes CATGGQGATQYF.

CDR3 sequence reads: CASSPPGQIFGANVLTF. In DNA, the CDR3 is TGTGCCAGCAGTCCGCCGGGACAGATTTTTGGGGCCAACGTCCTGACTTTC. The J gene is TRBJ2-6, the V gene TRBV27; 7 bases fit TRBD1. After removal of 5 bases from V and 3 bases from J, the junction contained 10 bases not matched to a gene. Per germline, CDR1 MNHEY and CDR2 SMNVEV (reference sequence). The CDR3 is 17 residues long. Drawing the rest from reference TRBV27 and TRBJ2-6, the complete variable domain is EAQVTQNPRYLITVTGKKLTVTCSQNMNHEYMSWYRQDPGLGLRQIYYSMNVEVTDKGDVPEGYKVSRKEKRNFPLILESPSPNQTSLYFCASSPPGQIFGANVLTFGAGSRLTVL.

With regard to this clone: Germline and junction disagree at one end, which may indicate a read error. This sequence joins TRBV7-2 and TRBJ2-5, with 9 nucleotides matching TRBD2. CDR3 size: 13 residues. CDR1 and CDR2 (germline): SGHTA, FQGNSA. The CDR3 loop reads CASSLSGGPDRDF. In DNA, the CDR3 is TGTGCCAGCAGCTTAAGCGGGGGGCCCGACCGGGACTTC. Supplemented by reference TRBV7-2 and TRBJ2-5, the full variable domain reads GAGVSQSPSNKVTEKGKDVELRCDPISGHTALYWYRQSLGQGLEFLIYFQGNSAPDKSGLPSDRFSAERTGGSVSTLTIQRTQQEDSAVYLCASSLSGGPDRDFGPGTRLLVL.

The chain couples TRBV7-9 to TRBJ2-2, with TRBD2 identical over 8 bases. CDR1 SEHNR and CDR2 FQNEAQ come from the germline V gene (reference sequence). Unmatched junction bases numbered 7, after V lost 7 bases and J lost 0 bases. The CDR3 length is 16 residues. The chain's CDR3 is CASTSSGGANTGELFF. CDR3 DNA sequence: TGTGCCAGCACCTCGAGCGGGGGCGCGAACACCGGGGAGCTGTTTTTT.

This clone appeared once. The chain uses TRBV3-1 (or the pseudogene TRBV3-2) and TRBJ1-1, with 8 nucleotides matching TRBD1. This CDR3 has 15 amino acids. Germline-derived CDR1 and CDR2 are LGHDT and YNNKEL (reference sequence). V lost 1 base and J lost 5; bases outside the gene matches: 6. The chain's CDR3 is CASSQADRGGTEAFF. The DNA of the CDR3 is TGTGCCAGCAGCCAAGCCGACAGGGGCGGAACTGAAGCTTTCTTT.

The chain has TRBV5-6 and TRBJ1-2; D remains ambiguous. CDR3 size: 17 residues. The V gene's germline CDR1 is SGHDT and CDR2 YYEEEE. V lost 0 bases and J 0 bases, leaving 15 bases between the germline ends. The CDR3 DNA follows: TGTGCCAGCAGCTTGGGGCCCCCCGGCGCCGCTAACTATGGCTACACCTTC. The encoded protein is CASSLGPPGAANYGYTF. Full variable domain (missing parts from reference TRBV5-6 and TRBJ1-2): DAGVTQSPTHLIKTRGQQVTLRCSPKSGHDTVSWYQQALGQGPQFIFQYYEEEERQRGNFPDRFSGHQFPNYSSELNVNALLLGDSALYLCASSLGPPGAANYGYTFGSGTRLTVV.

The CDR3 DNA follows: TGTGCCAGCAGTTTGGCAGGTCGCAATCAGCCCCAGCATTTT. This translates into CASSLAGRNQPQHF. The chain couples TRBV27 to TRBJ1-5, with unresolved D. Trimming removed 3 bases at V and 2 bases at J, with 8 bases between. The germline V gene encodes CDR1 MNHEY and CDR2 SMNVEV (reference sequence). The CDR3 totals 14 residues.

The chain couples TRBV5-3 to TRBJ2-4, with 7 bases fitting TRBD1. Being an ORF, TRBV5-3 has a function that is uncertain. The CDR3 is 15 amino acids. Losses at the gene ends were 3 bases for V and 0 bases for J; bases not matched to a gene: 3. CDR3 nucleotides: TGTGCCAGAAGCTGGGACAGACTAGCCAAAAACATTCAGTACTTC. Translation gives CARSWDRLAKNIQYF.

This rearrangement joins TRBV9 to TRBJ2-1, with D possibly TRBD2 on 5 matching bases. The CDR3 consists of 16 residues. Germline lookup yields CDR1 SGDLS and CDR2 YYNGEE. The V and J ends lost 0 bases and 3 bases respectively, with 13 bases between them. CDR3 in amino acids: CASSVGSRGGYNEQFF. The DNA for the CDR3 is TGTGCCAGCAGCGTAGGTAGCCGCGGAGGCTACAATGAGCAGTTCTTC.

This clone came up a few times. This CDR3 reads CASRPGQGAEAFF. CDR3 nucleotide sequence: TGTGCCAGTAGGCCGGGACAGGGGGCTGAAGCTTTCTTT. The gene calls are TRBV19 and TRBJ1-1, with 11 nucleotides matching TRBD1. Germline assignment: CDR1 LNHDA and CDR2 SQIVND (reference sequence). Unmatched junction bases numbered 3, after V lost 6 bases and J lost 6 bases. This CDR3 has 13 amino acids.

This clone was counted between two and nine times. The chain joins TRBV6-2 or TRBV6-3 to TRBJ1-1, with TRBD1 matching 10 bases. The CDR3 extends over 16 amino acids. J lost 4 bases, V lost 6 bases, and 11 bases had no gene match. Germline V gene sequence: CDR1 MNHEY, CDR2 SVGEGT. For the CDR3, the DNA is TGTGCCAGCAGCGACCTTCACCGGACAGGGGGCACTGAAGCTTTCTTT. The encoded protein is CASSDLHRTGGTEAFF.

J is TRBJ2-4 and V is TRBV5-1; D is undetermined. Germline V gene data show CDR1 as SGHRS and CDR2 as YFSETQ. V lost 4 bases, J lost 3 bases, and 5 bases lay in between. This CDR3 is 12 amino acids long. The CDR3 loop reads CASSPNKNIQYF. The CDR3 DNA reads as TGCGCCAGCAGCCCTAACAAAAACATTCAGTACTTC.

The rearrangement links TRBV19 to TRBJ2-1; D not certain. The CDR3 has 15 residues. V was shortened by 4 bases and J by 0 bases, with 10 bases between the two germline ends. Germline CDR1 is LNHDA and CDR2 is SQIVND (reference sequence). For the CDR3, the DNA is TGTGCCAGTAGTAACAGCCTCACCTCCTACAATGAGCAGTTCTTC. Translated: CASSNSLTSYNEQFF.

The chain's CDR3 is CASSDWDRGHTEAFF. CDR3 sequence (DNA): TGCGCCAGCAGCGATTGGGACAGGGGGCATACTGAAGCTTTCTTT. The chain is built from TRBV5-1 and TRBJ1-1; 12 bases match TRBD1. The CDR3 is made up of 15 amino acids. The J segment lost 5 bases and the V segment lost 4 bases, leaving 6 bases of the junction unmatched. Looked up from germline, CDR1 is SGHRS and CDR2 is YFSETQ.

V gene TRBV28 combines with J gene TRBJ2-1, with 9 bases identical to TRBD1. CDR1 is MDHEN and CDR2 is SYDVKM in the germline V gene. This CDR3 has 15 residues. V shed 6 bases and J 6 bases; nucleotides not matched to a gene: 9. As DNA, the CDR3 is TGTGCCAGCAGGGGGGGGACAGGGAGTCGCAATGAGCAGTTCTTC. Its protein product is CASRGGTGSRNEQFF.

The chain carries TRBV5-1 and TRBJ1-1, with D possibly TRBD1 on 6 matching bases. CDR3 length equals 14 residues. Germline CDR1 and CDR2: SGHRS and YFSETQ. V lost 4 bases to trimming and J lost 5 bases, with 15 bases between them. The CDR3 sequence is CASSPPLTGTEAFF. For the CDR3, the DNA is TGCGCCAGCAGCCCACCCTTAACAGGGACTGAAGCTTTCTTT.

This clone has a handful of counts. The chain carries TRBV5-1 and TRBJ1-2, with TRBD1 identical over 8 bases. The CDR3 consists of 15 residues. The V segment lost 3 bases and the J segment 8 bases; nucleotides outside the gene matches: 12. Germline V lookup: CDR1 SGHRS, CDR2 YFSETQ. CDR3 in amino acids: CASSSSGGPGQGYTF. In DNA form, the CDR3 reads TGCGCCAGCAGCTCCTCAGGGGGCCCCGGGCAGGGCTACACCTTC.

In its sample, this clone was seen a few times. This chain links TRBV21-1 with TRBJ1-1; the D call in the table, TRBD1, was not verified against the DNA. TRBV21-1 is classified as a pseudogene. The CDR3 loop spans 13 amino acids. For the CDR3, the DNA is TGTGCCAGCAGCAGGGGGCGACGCACTGAAGCTTTCTTT. Protein: CASSRGRRTEAFF.

This chain links TRBV21-1 with TRBJ2-7. TRBV21-1 is shown as a pseudogene. The CDR3 covers 15 residues. CDR3 protein: CASREHGPSSYEQYV. Written as DNA, the CDR3 is TGTGCCAGCAGGGAACACGGACCTAGCTCCTACGAGCAGTACGTC.

The chain combines TRBV29-1 with TRBJ1-1; D perhaps matches TRBD1 (5 bases). The V gene's germline CDR1 is SQVTM and CDR2 ANQGSEA. CDR3 length equals 13 residues. V was shortened by 5 bases and J by 0 bases, with 10 bases between the two germline ends. CDR3: CSVTQGLNTEAFF. In nucleotides, the CDR3 is TGCAGCGTTACCCAGGGATTGAACACTGAAGCTTTCTTT.

The rearrangement uses TRBV5-1 and TRBJ2-7; the match to TRBD1 covers 9 bases. Germline values: CDR1 SGHRS, CDR2 YFSETQ. This CDR3 region has 16 residues. V shed 0 bases and J 1 base; nucleotides not matched to a gene: 5. CDR3 region: CASSLGDRAWSYEQYV. DNA of the CDR3: TGCGCCAGCAGCTTGGGGGACAGGGCCTGGTCCTACGAGCAGTACGTC.

This clone showed up just a few times. This rearrangement joins TRBV5-4 to TRBJ2-4; D might be TRBD1 (5 bases). V shed 2 bases and J shed 6 bases, with 12 bases lying between them. Germline V gives CDR1 SGHNT, CDR2 YYREEE (reference sequence). The CDR3 is 14 amino acids. The CDR3 nucleotides read TGTGCCAGCAGCTTCCAGGGTGTCTCAAACATTCAGTACTTC. Amino acids: CASSFQGVSNIQYF. The full variable domain, with the rest looked up from reference TRBV5-4 and TRBJ2-4, is ETGVTQSPTHLIKTRGQQVTLRCSSQSGHNTVSWYQQALGQGPQFIFQYYREEENGRGNFPPRFSGLQFPNYSSELNVNALELDDSALYLCASSFQGVSNIQYFGAGTRLSVL.

This sequence joins TRBV5-1 and TRBJ2-2; D is tentatively TRBD1 or TRBD2 (5 bases each). The V end lost 4 bases, the J end lost 0 bases, and 10 bases lay between the germline ends. The germline V gene encodes CDR1 SGHRS and CDR2 YFSETQ. The CDR3 has 15 amino acids. The DNA for the CDR3 is TGCGCCAGCAGCACCGGGACGGCGAACACCGGGGAGCTGTTTTTT. Its protein product is CASSTGTANTGELFF.

V gene TRBV6-5 combines with J gene TRBJ1-2, with no clear D. V was pared by 8 bases and J by 0 bases, with 16 bases between. CDR1 is MNHEY, CDR2 SVGAGI, per germline. This CDR3 comprises 15 residues. The CDR3 DNA sequence: TGTGCCAGCGCCTTCTACACCAACTCTAACTATGGCTACACCTTC. As protein: CASAFYTNSNYGYTF.

This chain connects TRBV28 to TRBJ1-5, with D maybe TRBD1 (6 bases). Trimming stripped 6 bases from V and 0 bases from J, with 18 bases between. The CDR3 spans 17 residues. From germline, CDR1 is MDHEN and CDR2 SYDVKM. The CDR3 loop reads CASRETTGLRSNQPQHF. In DNA form, the CDR3 reads TGTGCCAGCAGGGAAACGACAGGACTCCGTAGCAATCAGCCCCAGCATTTT.